This record concerns one TCR beta chain sequence. What this receptor recognizes is not known. The sample holds no much larger clone one base away, and base qualities are not on file. Genomic DNA was isolated from the sorted cells so that the TCRbeta CDR3 region could be sequenced. The immunoSEQ Assay was used for sequencing of TCRbeta CDR3 regions. Not all clones reach the TCRdb copy of this immuneACCESS table, which keeps in-frame sequences only. Checked studies attribute under half of the gap to unresolved V genes and leave the rest unexplained. The sample yields 71,000 or so clones; approximately 80% were counted once. Under 9.5% of the sample goes to the ten largest clones. The data derive from a study of OX40 agonist ivuxolimab in advanced cancers. Background on the whole study: Ivuxolimab was a fully human IgG2 agonistic monoclonal antibody targeting the costimulatory receptor OX40 (CD134). The paper reports the monotherapy dose-escalation portion (N of about 50 patients) of the phase I ivuxolimab trial. Of the approximately 54 patients in dose escalation, 19 had hepatocellular carcinoma, some 15 had melanoma, 9 had renal cell carcinoma and 9 had head and neck cancer. Intravenous ivuxolimab was administered to patients every 2 weeks at six dose levels: 0.01, 0.1, 0.3, 1.5, 3 and 10 mg/kg. In the dose-escalation cohort, approximately 83% of patients were male, and the mean age was 60 years with a range of roughly 20 to 85. The purpose of peripheral TCRbeta sequencing was to test whether ivuxolimab changed TCR sequence diversity and led to clonal T-cell expansion. Three dose-escalation patients achieved partial responses, one with hepatocellular carcinoma and two with cutaneous melanoma. Patients were allowed to have had prior anti-PD-1, anti-PD-L1 or anti-CTLA-4 therapy, and 40% of the dose-escalation patients had been treated with checkpoint inhibitors. Overall results and qualifications from the work: In the 0.1-3.0 mg/kg groups, partial responders had among the lowest normalized peripheral clonal expansion, particularly in CD8+ T cells. Low levels of normalized T-cell clonal expansion were also seen in some nonresponding patients. At doses from 0.1 to 3.0 mg/kg, clonal expansion was seen in both CD4+ and CD8+ blood T cells between baseline and week 6. Which antigens the clonally expanded peripheral T cells were specific for was not determined. On average, CD8+ T cells showed more expanded clones than CD4+ T cells after ivuxolimab.

Patients with autoimmune disease history or receiving systemic immunosuppression were excluded from the trial. In every dose cohort, peripheral blood was drawn for TCR sequencing at baseline, cycle 4 day 1, and cycle 7 day 1. Samples came from an open-label, multicenter, first-in-human phase I dose-escalation trial of ivuxolimab. The trial enrolled adults with locally advanced or metastatic head and neck squamous cell, hepatocellular, melanoma or renal cell carcinoma. Before TCR sequencing, CD4+ T cells and CD8+ T cells from peripheral blood were sorted into separate populations. This clonotype was obtained from an adult with an advanced solid tumor such as melanoma, head and neck, liver or kidney cancer. The sequences come from CD4+ or CD8+ T cells sorted from blood, collected in a trial of the OX40 agonist ivuxolimab.

CDR3 sequence: CASTPAGYQETQYF. DNA sequence: TGTGCCAGTACACCAGCGGGGTACCAAGAGACCCAGTACTTC. Recombination linked TRBV19 to TRBJ2-5, with TRBD2 matching 7 junction bases. There are 14 amino acids in the CDR3, from cysteine to phenylalanine inclusive. Only the CDR3 DNA stays, 42 bases, in frame from base 1. Trimming leaves V shorter by 7 bases and J shorter by 0 bases, with the junction holding 5 bases beyond the gene matches. CDR1 and CDR2 are drawn from the germline V gene (reference sequence): LNHDA, SQIVND. With all but the CDR3 taken from the reference TRBV19 and TRBJ2-5 genes, the full variable domain is: DGGITQSPKYLFRKEGQNVTLSCEQNLNHDAMYWYRQDPGQGLRLIYYSQIVNDFQKGDIAEGYSVSREKKESFPLTVTSAQKNPTAFYLCASTPAGYQETQYFGPGTRLLVL.